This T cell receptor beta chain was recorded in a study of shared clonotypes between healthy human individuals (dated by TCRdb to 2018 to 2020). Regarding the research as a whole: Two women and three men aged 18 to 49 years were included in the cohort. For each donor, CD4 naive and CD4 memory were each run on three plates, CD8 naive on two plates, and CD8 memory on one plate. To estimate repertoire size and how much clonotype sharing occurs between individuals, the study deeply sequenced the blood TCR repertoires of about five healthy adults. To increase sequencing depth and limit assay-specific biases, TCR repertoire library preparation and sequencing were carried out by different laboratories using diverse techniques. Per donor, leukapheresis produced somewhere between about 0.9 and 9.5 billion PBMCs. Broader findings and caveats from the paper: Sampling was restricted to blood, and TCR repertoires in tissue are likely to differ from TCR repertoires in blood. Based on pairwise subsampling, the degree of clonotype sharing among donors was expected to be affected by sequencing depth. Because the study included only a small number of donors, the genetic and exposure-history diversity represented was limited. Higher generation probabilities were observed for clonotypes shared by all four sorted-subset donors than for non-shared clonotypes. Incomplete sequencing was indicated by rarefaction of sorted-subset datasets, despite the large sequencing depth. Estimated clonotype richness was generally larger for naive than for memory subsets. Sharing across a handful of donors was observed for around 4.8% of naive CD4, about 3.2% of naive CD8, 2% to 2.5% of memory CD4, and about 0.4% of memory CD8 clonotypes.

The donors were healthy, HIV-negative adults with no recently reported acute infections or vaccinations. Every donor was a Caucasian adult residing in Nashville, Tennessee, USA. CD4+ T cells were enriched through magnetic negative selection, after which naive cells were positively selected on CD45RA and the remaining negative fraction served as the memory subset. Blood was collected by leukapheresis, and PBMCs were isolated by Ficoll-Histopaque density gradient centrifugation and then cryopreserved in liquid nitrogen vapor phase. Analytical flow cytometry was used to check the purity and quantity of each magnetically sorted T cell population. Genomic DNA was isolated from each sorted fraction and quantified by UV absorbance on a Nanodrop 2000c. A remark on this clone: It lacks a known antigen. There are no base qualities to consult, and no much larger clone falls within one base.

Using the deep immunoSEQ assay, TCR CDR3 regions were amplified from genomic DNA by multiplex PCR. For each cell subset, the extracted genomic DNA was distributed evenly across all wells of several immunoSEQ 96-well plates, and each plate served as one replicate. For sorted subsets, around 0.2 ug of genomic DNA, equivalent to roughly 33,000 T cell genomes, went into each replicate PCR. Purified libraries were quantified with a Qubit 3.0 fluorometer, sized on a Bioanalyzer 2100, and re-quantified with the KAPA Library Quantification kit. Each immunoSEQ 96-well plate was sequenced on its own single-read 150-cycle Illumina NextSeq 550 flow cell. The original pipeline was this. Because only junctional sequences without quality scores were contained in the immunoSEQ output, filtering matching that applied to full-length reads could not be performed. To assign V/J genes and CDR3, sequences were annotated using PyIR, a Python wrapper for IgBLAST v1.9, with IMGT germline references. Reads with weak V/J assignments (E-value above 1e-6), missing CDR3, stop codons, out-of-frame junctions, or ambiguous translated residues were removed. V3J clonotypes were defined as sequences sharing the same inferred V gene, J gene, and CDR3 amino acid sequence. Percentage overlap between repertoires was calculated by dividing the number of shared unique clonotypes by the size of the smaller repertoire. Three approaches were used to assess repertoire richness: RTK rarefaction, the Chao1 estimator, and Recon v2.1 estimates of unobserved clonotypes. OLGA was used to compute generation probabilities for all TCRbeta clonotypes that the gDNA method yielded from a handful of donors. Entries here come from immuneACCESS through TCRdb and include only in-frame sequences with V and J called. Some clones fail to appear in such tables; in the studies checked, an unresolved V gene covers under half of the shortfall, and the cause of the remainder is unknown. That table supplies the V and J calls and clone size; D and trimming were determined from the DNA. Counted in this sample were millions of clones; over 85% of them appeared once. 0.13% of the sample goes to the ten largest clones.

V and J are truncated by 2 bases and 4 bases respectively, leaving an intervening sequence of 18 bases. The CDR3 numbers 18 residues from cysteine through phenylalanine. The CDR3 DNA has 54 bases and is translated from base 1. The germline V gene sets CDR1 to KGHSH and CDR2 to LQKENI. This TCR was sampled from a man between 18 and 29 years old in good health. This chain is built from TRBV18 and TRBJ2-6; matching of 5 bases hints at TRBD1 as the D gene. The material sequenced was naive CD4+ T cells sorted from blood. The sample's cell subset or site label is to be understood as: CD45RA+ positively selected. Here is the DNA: TGTGCCAGCTCACCAACCTCGAGGCAGGGTTCCGGGGCCAACGTCCTGACTTTC. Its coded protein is CASSPTSRQGSGANVLTF.